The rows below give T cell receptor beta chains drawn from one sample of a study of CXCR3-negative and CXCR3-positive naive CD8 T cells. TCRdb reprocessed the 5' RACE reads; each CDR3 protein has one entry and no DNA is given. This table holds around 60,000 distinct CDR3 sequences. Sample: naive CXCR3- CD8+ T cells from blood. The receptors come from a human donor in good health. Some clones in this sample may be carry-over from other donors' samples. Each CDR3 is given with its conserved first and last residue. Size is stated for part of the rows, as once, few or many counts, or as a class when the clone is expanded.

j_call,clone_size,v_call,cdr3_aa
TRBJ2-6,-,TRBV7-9,CASSSDGPGANVLTF
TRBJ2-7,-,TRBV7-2,CASTPRTSYEQYF
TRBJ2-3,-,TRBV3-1,CASSQDGASTDTQYF
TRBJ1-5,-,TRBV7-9,CASSSDRDFNQPQHF
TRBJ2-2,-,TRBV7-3,CASSPWGTGELFF
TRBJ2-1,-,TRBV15,CATSDRDLYNEQFF
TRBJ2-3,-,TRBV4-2,CASSQPPRAGWADTQYF
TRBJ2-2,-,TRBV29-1,CIGTSNTGELFF
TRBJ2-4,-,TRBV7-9,CASSLGQENIQYF
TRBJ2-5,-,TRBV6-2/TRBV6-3,CASSSSWDAKETQYF
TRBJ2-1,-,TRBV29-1,CSVSTRGPEQFF
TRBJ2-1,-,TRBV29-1,CSVDVDGTYNEQFF
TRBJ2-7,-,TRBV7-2,CASSLSSDRAPSYEQYF
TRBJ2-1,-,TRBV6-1,CASISFYNEQFF
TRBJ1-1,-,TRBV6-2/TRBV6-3,CASEEPPNAEAFF
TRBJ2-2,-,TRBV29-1,CSASGQEAGELFF
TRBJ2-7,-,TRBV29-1,CSVEETGKSYEQYF
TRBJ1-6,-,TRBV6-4,CASSDSDRQGVDSPLHF
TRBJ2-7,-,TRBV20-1,CSARRRGRSYEQYF
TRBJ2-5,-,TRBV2,CARMDVLTETQYF
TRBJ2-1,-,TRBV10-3,CAISETYGGVTDEQFF
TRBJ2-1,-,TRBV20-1,CSARIGGASYNEQFF
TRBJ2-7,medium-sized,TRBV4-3,CASSQDSGGAGYEQYF
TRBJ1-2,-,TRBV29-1,CSVERQEYGYTF
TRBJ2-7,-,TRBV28,CASTPPGFGEQYF
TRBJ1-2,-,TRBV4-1,CASSQEWESYGYTF
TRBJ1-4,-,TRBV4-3,CASSQDIAGEKLFF
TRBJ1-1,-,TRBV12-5,CADLGRDRDTEAFF
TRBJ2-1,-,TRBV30,CAKDEGSSSYNEQFF
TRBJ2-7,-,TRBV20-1,CSARGSRDVLRPPYEQYF
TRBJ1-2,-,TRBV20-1,CSAGKGTSHYGYTF
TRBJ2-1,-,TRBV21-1,CASSKGGSDRGHNEQFF
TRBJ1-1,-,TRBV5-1,CASIDGFEAFF
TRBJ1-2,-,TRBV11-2,CASSLGVSYGYTF
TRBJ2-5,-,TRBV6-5,CASSLKPLMETQYF
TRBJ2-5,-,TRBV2,CASSDRQEETQYF
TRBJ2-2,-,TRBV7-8,CASSLGTGTANTGELFF
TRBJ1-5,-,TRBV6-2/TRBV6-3,CASSYSGLGAQPQHF
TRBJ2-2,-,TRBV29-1,CSVEDNTGELFF
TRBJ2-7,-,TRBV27,CASSPYPLSYEQYF
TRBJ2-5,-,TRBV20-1,CSAREVGTTRDQYF
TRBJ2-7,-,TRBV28,CASTPRRVTYEQYF
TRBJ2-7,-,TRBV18,CASSQTYSYGQYF
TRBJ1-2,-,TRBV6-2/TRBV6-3,CASSYPEGTYF